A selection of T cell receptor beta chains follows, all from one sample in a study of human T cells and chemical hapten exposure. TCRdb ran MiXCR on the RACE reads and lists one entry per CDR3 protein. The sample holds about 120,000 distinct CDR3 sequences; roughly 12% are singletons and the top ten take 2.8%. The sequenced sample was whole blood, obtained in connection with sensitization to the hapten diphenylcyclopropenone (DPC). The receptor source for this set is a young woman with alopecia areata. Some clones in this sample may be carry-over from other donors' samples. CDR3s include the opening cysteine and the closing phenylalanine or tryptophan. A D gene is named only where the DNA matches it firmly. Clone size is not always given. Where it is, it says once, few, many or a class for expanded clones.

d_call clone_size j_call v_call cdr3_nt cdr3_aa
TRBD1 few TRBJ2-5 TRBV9 TGTGCCAGCGGGGGACAGGATCAAGAGACCCAGTACTTC CASGGQDQETQYF
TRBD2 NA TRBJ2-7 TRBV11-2 TGTGCCAGCAGCCCATCGTGGGAGGGGCCCTACGAGCAGTACTTC CASSPSWEGPYEQYF
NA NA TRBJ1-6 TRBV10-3 TGTGCCATCAGTGAGAGTAACAGTTCGGGATTGGGATCCCTCCACTTT CAISESNSSGLGSLHF
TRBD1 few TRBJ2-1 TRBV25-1 TGTGCCAGCAGTGTACCGGGACAGGGGGCAATCAGAGATTTCGGGGAGCAGTTCTTC CASSVPGQGAIRDFGEQFF
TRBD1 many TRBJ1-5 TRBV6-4 TGTGCCAGCAGTGACCAGCAAGGGGGACAGGGGGCGAATCAGCCCCAGCATTTT CASSDQQGGQGANQPQHF
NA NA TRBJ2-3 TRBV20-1 TGCAGTGCCGTCGGGCCGAGCACAGATACGCAGTATTTT CSAVGPSTDTQYF
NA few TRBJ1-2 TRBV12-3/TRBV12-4 TGTGCCAGCAGGGCTCTACCTAGCTACTATGGCTACACCTTC CASRALPSYYGYTF
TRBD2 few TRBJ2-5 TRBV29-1 TGCAGCGTTGAAGGCGGGGGGGCCGGTGCGGCCCAGTACTTC CSVEGGGAGAAQYF
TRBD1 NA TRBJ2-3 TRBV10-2 TGCGCCAGCAGCCCCGGACAGGGAACGGCAGATACGCAGTATTTT CASSPGQGTADTQYF
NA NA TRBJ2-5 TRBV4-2 TGTGCCAGCAGCCAAGAAGGTCTGAGAGGGACCCAGTACTTC CASSQEGLRGTQYF